The sequence of this T cell receptor beta chain was determined in a study of radiotherapy plus CTLA-4 blockade in lung cancer. The table came from immunoSEQ multiplex PCR; TCRdb's copy has only in-frame clones and leaves some out. The sample shows some 50,000 clones, less than 85% of them seen only once. Focal radiation with ipilimumab CTLA-4 blockade was given to patients with chemo-refractory metastatic non-small-cell lung cancer. Study-wide findings and caveats: Among blood TCR repertoires after radiotherapy plus ipilimumab, tumor-derived clones expanded.

Of note for this clone: Its target is not known.

This TCR derives from a human donor with non-small cell lung cancer who had stable disease on radiotherapy plus ipilimumab. The sample in question was peripheral blood, obtained from a patient treated with radiotherapy plus ipilimumab.

In DNA form, the CDR3 reads TGTGCCAGTAGTTCCCATACCCAGGGCTACAATGAGCAGTTCTTC. The encoded protein is CASSSHTQGYNEQFF. The V call is TRBV19, the J call TRBJ2-1; maybe TRBD1 (5 bases). Trimming removed 5 bases at V and 3 bases at J, with 14 bases between. From germline, CDR1 is LNHDA and CDR2 SQIVND (reference sequence). CDR3 size: 15 residues.